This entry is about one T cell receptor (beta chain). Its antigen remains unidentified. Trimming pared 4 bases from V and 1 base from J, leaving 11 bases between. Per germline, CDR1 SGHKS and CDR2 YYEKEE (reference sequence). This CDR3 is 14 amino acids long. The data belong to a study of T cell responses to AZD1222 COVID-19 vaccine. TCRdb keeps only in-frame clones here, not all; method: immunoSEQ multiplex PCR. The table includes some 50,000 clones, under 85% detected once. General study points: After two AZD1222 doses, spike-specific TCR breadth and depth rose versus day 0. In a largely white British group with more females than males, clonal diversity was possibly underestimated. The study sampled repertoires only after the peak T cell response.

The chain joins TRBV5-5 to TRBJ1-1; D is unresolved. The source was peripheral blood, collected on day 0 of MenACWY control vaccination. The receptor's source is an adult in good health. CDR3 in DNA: TGTGCCAGCAGCACTGACATTAGGAACACTGAAGCTTTCTTT. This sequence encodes CASSTDIRNTEAFF.